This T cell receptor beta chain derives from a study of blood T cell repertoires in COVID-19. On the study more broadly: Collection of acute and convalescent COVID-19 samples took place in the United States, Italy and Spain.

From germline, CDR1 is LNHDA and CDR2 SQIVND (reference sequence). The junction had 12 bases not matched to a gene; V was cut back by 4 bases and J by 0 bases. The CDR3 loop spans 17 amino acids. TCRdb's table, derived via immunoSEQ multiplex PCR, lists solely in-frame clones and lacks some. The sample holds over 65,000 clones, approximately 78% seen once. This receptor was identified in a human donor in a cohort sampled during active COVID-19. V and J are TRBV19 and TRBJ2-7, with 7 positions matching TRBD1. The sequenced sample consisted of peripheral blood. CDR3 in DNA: TGTGCCAGTAGTACGGGTTACGGACAGGCGAGCTCCTACGAGCAGTACTTC. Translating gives CASSTGYGQASSYEQYF.